This T cell receptor beta chain emerged from a study of control samples from healthy donors and cancer patients. Repertoires were generated with immunoSEQ multiplex PCR, while TCRdb's copy carries only in-frame clones and drops some. The data show 95,000 to 100,000 clones, roughly 91% seen once. CDR3 length equals 14 residues. Germline CDR1 and CDR2: MNHEY and SVGAGI. J gave up 5 bases and V 7 bases, and 8 bases lay outside the gene matches. The gene calls are TRBV6-5 and TRBJ1-1, with TRBD1 identical over 9 bases. Sequenced input: blood. This sequence originates from a man younger than 45 in good health. The CDR3 DNA sequence: TGTGCCAGCACTAGGGACAGGGTACGAACTGAAGCTTTCTTT. It yields the protein CASTRDRVRTEAFF.